Presented here are 5 T cell receptor beta chains from one specimen sequenced in a study of regulatory T cells in long-lasting Graves disease. Time point denoted: newly diagnosed GD, antithyroid drugs for less than 3 months. The TCR library was made from RNA that had been extracted from PBMCs in TRIzol. iRepertoire HTBI primers and Arm-PCR of CDR3 regions built TCR beta libraries. TCRdb ran MiXCR on the multiplex PCR reads and lists one entry per CDR3 protein. The table lists approximately 310,000 distinct CDR3 sequences, more than 15% of them singletons. This specimen was peripheral blood mononuclear cells (PBMCs), taken at new diagnosis, from a patient treated with antithyroid drugs. The receptor set was obtained from a female donor with Graves disease.

There are many counts of this clonotype. The chain joins TRBV5-5 to TRBJ2-1, with 11 bases identical to TRBD2. The CDR3 contains 20 residues. Germline V gene lookup returns CDR1 SGHKS and CDR2 YYEKEE (reference sequence). V lost 0 bases to trimming and J lost 7 bases; unmatched junction nucleotides: 18. The DNA for the CDR3 is TGTGCCAGCAGCTTGGAGGCGGGCCAACTACTAGCGGGAGTTGGAAATGAGCAGTTCTTC. Its translation is CASSLEAGQLLAGVGNEQFF.

Ten or more counts support this clonotype. The chain has TRBV12-3 or TRBV12-4 and TRBJ2-3; 12 bases map to TRBD2. V shed 5 bases, J shed 2 bases, and the junction held 11 bases outside the gene matches. CDR3 length equals 18 residues. CDR3 region: CASSPQASGRDDTDTQYF. The CDR3 DNA reads TGTGCCAGCAGTCCCCAGGCTAGCGGGAGGGATGACACAGATACGCAGTATTTT.

In DNA, the CDR3 is TGTGCCAGCAGCCCTACAGGGGAGGGGGAGCAGTACTTC. It yields the protein CASSPTGEGEQYF. The chain is built from TRBV28 and TRBJ2-7; either TRBD1 or TRBD2 may supply D (7 bases each). CDR1 is MDHEN and CDR2 is SYDVKM in the germline V gene. CDR3 length: 13 amino acids. Trimming stripped 6 bases from V and 7 bases from J, with 16 bases between.

The table lists this clonotype with many counts. The J gene is TRBJ1-5, the V gene TRBV24-1; 9 bases are a match to TRBD1. The J segment lost 3 bases and the V segment lost 4 bases, leaving 6 bases of the junction unmatched. The CDR3 runs to 16 residues. The germline V gene has CDR1 KGHDR and CDR2 SFDVKD. CDR3 in DNA: TGTGCCACCAGTGACTCGGGACAGGGCAACAATCAGCCCCAGCATTTT. Its translation is CATSDSGQGNNQPQHF.

The V gene is TRBV5-1, the J gene TRBJ2-3; D is ambiguous. CDR3 size: 15 residues. V lost 4 bases, J lost 3 bases, and 15 bases lay in between. Germline CDR1 reads SGHRS; CDR2 reads YFSETQ. CDR3 region: CASSRSERSTDTQYF. The CDR3, as DNA: TGCGCCAGCAGCAGAAGCGAGAGGAGTACAGATACGCAGTATTTT.